The next 27 T cell receptor beta chains were all read from a single sample in a study of cytotoxic CD8 clonotypes in ibrutinib-treated CLL. Generated by immunoSEQ multiplex PCR, the TCRdb table keeps only in-frame clones and is missing some. The table records some 28,000 clones, 45% to 65% of them present only once. The input for sequencing was PBMCs, taken before ibrutinib treatment. These receptors were taken from a human donor with chronic lymphocytic leukemia.

The chain recombines TRBV5-4 with TRBJ1-4; D possibly corresponds to TRBD1 (6 bases). Looked up from germline, CDR1 is SGHNT and CDR2 is YYREEE (reference sequence). The CDR3 totals 15 residues. Between the trimmed V and J ends, which lost 0 bases and 5 bases, there was a span of 11 bases. CDR3 bases: TGTGCCAGCAGCTTGGAAGGGACAAGGAATGAAAAACTGTTTTTT. Translation: CASSLEGTRNEKLFF.

The chain employs TRBV7-2 and TRBJ2-7; the D gene could be TRBD1 or TRBD2 (5 bases each). This CDR3 has 14 amino acids. Per germline, CDR1 SGHTA and CDR2 FQGNSA. V was trimmed by 3 bases and J by 3 bases, leaving 12 bases between them. In DNA form, the CDR3 reads TGTGCCAGCAGCTTGGGGCTAGGGAGCTACGAGCAGTACTTC. This gives the protein CASSLGLGSYEQYF.

The chain uses TRBV6-1 and TRBJ1-5; TRBD1 might be the D (5 bases). In germline, CDR1 is MNHNS, CDR2 SASEGT. The length of the CDR3 is 13 residues. Trimming left V 8 bases short and J 2 bases short, with 10 bases between. The CDR3 sequence: CASYGAGNQPQHF. The CDR3 coding sequence is TGTGCCAGCTACGGGGCTGGCAATCAGCCCCAGCATTTT.

This clone is deemed medium-sized. The genes are TRBV19 and TRBJ2-7; D not certain. The CDR3 has 14 amino acids. Germline V lookup: CDR1 LNHDA, CDR2 SQIVND (reference sequence). V lost 3 bases and J lost 4, with 13 bases in between. The CDR3 here is CASSILGNTYEQYF. Here the CDR3 DNA reads TGTGCCAGTAGTATTTTGGGTAATACGTACGAGCAGTACTTC.

V is TRBV19 and J is TRBJ1-1, with D possibly matching TRBD1 (5 bases). The CDR3 is 15 residues long. Looked up from germline, CDR1 is LNHDA and CDR2 is SQIVND (reference sequence). The V end was cut by 3 bases, the J end by 3 bases, with 14 bases between. The CDR3 DNA reads as TGTGCCAGTAGTATTGAGGCCGACAGCTACACTGAAGCTTTCTTT. Its protein product is CASSIEADSYTEAFF.

This clone was recorded only once. The chain has TRBV6-5 and TRBJ1-1, with D possibly TRBD1 on 6 matching bases. The germline V gene encodes CDR1 MNHEY and CDR2 SVGAGI. This CDR3 contains 14 residues. Trimming removed 7 bases from V and 3 bases from J, with 15 bases in between. This chain's CDR3 is CASKIQGTDTEAFF. CDR3 bases: TGTGCCAGCAAGATACAGGGAACGGACACTGAAGCTTTCTTT.

The gene calls are TRBV5-1 and TRBJ2-7; D assignment may be TRBD1 or TRBD2 (5 bases each). The germline CDR1 and CDR2 sequences are SGHRS and YFSETQ. V dropped 2 bases and J dropped 5 bases, with 17 bases sitting between them. The CDR3 contains 15 residues. CDR3 in amino acids: CASSLGTTEIHEQYF. The CDR3 nucleotides read TGCGCCAGCAGCTTAGGGACCACCGAGATCCACGAGCAGTACTTC.

In its sample, this clone was seen a few times. V gene TRBV5-1 combines with J gene TRBJ1-1; D remains ambiguous. The CDR3 length is 12 residues. V gave up 7 bases and J gave up 1 base, with 8 bases separating them. Germline values: CDR1 SGHRS, CDR2 YFSETQ. The CDR3 nucleotides read TGCGCCAGCGGTGACAAGAACACTGAAGCTTTCTTT. Amino acids: CASGDKNTEAFF.

The chain uses TRBV7-9 and TRBJ2-7, with D hard to call. CDR1 and CDR2 (germline): SEHNR, FQNEAQ (reference sequence). Trimming removed 5 bases at V and 7 bases at J, with 9 bases between. This CDR3 region has 11 residues. This chain's CDR3 is CASSILEEQYF. DNA of the CDR3: TGTGCCAGCAGCATTTTGGAGGAGCAGTACTTC.

The CDR3 nucleotides are TGCGCCAGCAGCTTGGCCGGGAGTGGAAACACCATATATTTT. This gives the protein CASSLAGSGNTIYF. V and J are TRBV5-1 and TRBJ1-3; no reliable D call. Germline V gene sequence: CDR1 SGHRS, CDR2 YFSETQ. CDR3 size: 14 residues. V lost 0 bases and J 3 bases, leaving 7 bases between the germline ends.

The chain employs TRBV6-4 and TRBJ2-3, with no clear D. CDR1 and CDR2 from the germline V gene are MRHNA and SNTAGT. The CDR3 contains 13 residues. The ends were cut back, 2 bases at V and 4 bases at J, with 7 bases in the middle. The CDR3 loop is CASSDKVSDTQYF. For the CDR3, the DNA is TGTGCCAGCAGTGACAAGGTCTCAGATACGCAGTATTTT.

This clone has a handful of counts. The chain joins TRBV11-1 to TRBJ2-7; 10 bases align to TRBD1. The CDR3 is 17 residues long. Germline CDR1 is SGHAT and CDR2 is FQDESV (reference sequence). Losses at the gene ends were 7 bases for V and 6 bases for J; bases not matched to a gene: 18. Here the CDR3 reads CASTSVGQGTRRSEQYF. The DNA of the CDR3 is TGTGCCAGCACCTCTGTGGGACAGGGGACCCGGAGGTCCGAGCAGTACTTC.

Sample share makes this clone medium-sized (0.01 to 0.1%). The J gene is TRBJ2-7, the V gene TRBV5-1; no clear D. Germline-derived CDR1 and CDR2 are SGHRS and YFSETQ. This CDR3 is built from 14 residues. The ends were cut back, 1 base at V and 0 bases at J, with 8 bases in the middle. The CDR3 here is CASSLFANSYEQYF. The CDR3 nucleotides are TGCGCCAGCAGCTTGTTTGCCAACTCCTACGAGCAGTACTTC.

A word on this clone: A much larger clonotype is one base distant, so this may be a read error. The chain recombines TRBV2 with TRBJ2-6; TRBD1 matches 8 bases. There are 17 residues in the CDR3. Germline CDR1 is SNHLY and CDR2 is FYNNEI. V lost 4 bases to trimming and J lost 2 bases; unmatched junction nucleotides: 7. CDR3 residues: CASSGRTGLAGANVLTF. CDR3 bases: TGTGCCAGCAGTGGTAGGACAGGGCTGGCTGGGGCCAACGTCCTGACTTTC.

In regard to this clone: This same CDR3 is encoded by further DNA sequences in the sample. The chain couples TRBV9 to TRBJ2-7, with 9 nucleotides matching TRBD1. Germline CDR1 reads SGDLS; CDR2 reads YYNGEE. CDR3 length: 14 amino acids. The V segment lost 2 bases and the J segment 6 bases; nucleotides outside the gene matches: 6. The CDR3 sequence is CASSVGQGPLEQYF. The CDR3 DNA reads TGTGCCAGCAGCGTCGGACAGGGGCCCCTCGAGCAGTACTTC.

The chain carries TRBV6-5 and TRBJ2-1; tentative D call: TRBD2 (6 bases). The CDR3 sequence is 13 residues long. The V gene's germline CDR1 is MNHEY and CDR2 SVGAGI. With 7 bases removed from V and 7 bases from J, the gap between germline ends came to 14 bases. The CDR3 region is CASMAEGRNEQFF. CDR3 nucleotides: TGTGCCAGCATGGCCGAGGGGAGGAATGAGCAGTTCTTC.

This clone was seen a few times. The chain couples TRBV6-1 to TRBJ2-7; 9 bases agree with TRBD2. Looked up from germline, CDR1 is MNHNS and CDR2 is SASEGT. This CDR3 is 15 amino acids long. V was clipped by 3 bases and J by 2 bases; unmatched bases: 5. The CDR3 protein is CASSDVAGVAYEQYF. In DNA form, the CDR3 reads TGTGCCAGCAGTGACGTAGCGGGGGTCGCCTACGAGCAGTACTTC.

The chain uses TRBV10-3 and TRBJ1-2; D unclear. The CDR3 is 11 amino acids. Germline V gene sequence: CDR1 ENHRY, CDR2 SYGVKD. Between the trimmed V and J ends, which lost 0 bases and 6 bases, there was a span of 2 bases. The CDR3 sequence: CAISESDGYTF. Written as DNA, the CDR3 is TGTGCCATCAGTGAGTCGGATGGCTACACCTTC.

This sequence joins TRBV7-2 and TRBJ2-3; D is perhaps TRBD1 (5 bases). Germline V lookup: CDR1 SGHTA, CDR2 FQGNSA. The CDR3 runs 13 residues. Trimming took 4 bases from V and 3 from J, leaving 8 bases between them. Here the CDR3 DNA reads TGTGCCAGCAGCTCTAGACAGACAGATACGCAGTATTTT. It yields the protein CASSSRQTDTQYF.

The rearrangement links TRBV28 to TRBJ2-3; 8 nucleotides agree with TRBD2. Germline V gene lookup returns CDR1 MDHEN and CDR2 SYDVKM. CDR3 size: 13 residues. V was clipped by 4 bases and J by 4 bases; unmatched bases: 1. The CDR3, as DNA: TGTGCCAGCAGTTCGGGGGGGGCAGATACGCAGTATTTT. This codes for CASSSGGADTQYF. The whole variable domain, filled in from reference TRBV28 and TRBJ2-3, reads DVKVTQSSRYLVKRTGEKVFLECVQDMDHENMFWYRQDPGLGLRLIYFSYDVKMKEKGDIPEGYSVSREKKERFSLILESASTNQTSMYLCASSSGGADTQYFGPGTRLTVL.

This chain joins TRBV9 and TRBJ1-1; the match to TRBD1 covers 7 bases. CDR1 is SGDLS and CDR2 is YYNGEE in the germline V gene. The ends lost 4 bases at V and 0 bases at J; junction bases unmatched: 9. The CDR3 has 16 amino acids. In DNA, the CDR3 is TGTGCCAGCAGCCTACGACAGGGACTGATGAACACTGAAGCTTTCTTT. Translation: CASSLRQGLMNTEAFF.

V usage is TRBV27 and J usage is TRBJ1-2; weak D call: TRBD1 (6 bases). In germline, CDR1 is MNHEY, CDR2 SMNVEV (reference sequence). This CDR3 has 15 residues. Trimming removed 3 bases at V and 5 bases at J, with 16 bases between. The CDR3 nucleotides read TGTGCCAGCAGTTTGACCGGGGGGGCTGCTTATGGCTACACCTTC. This gives the protein CASSLTGGAAYGYTF.

The CDR3 coding sequence is TGTGCCAGCAGTAGAGGGACAGGGCGCAATGAGCAGTTCTTC. It yields the protein CASSRGTGRNEQFF. This rearrangement joins TRBV27 to TRBJ2-1; 9 bases map to TRBD1. The trim removed 5 bases at V and 6 bases at J, leaving 5 bases unmatched. This CDR3 comprises 14 residues. Germline lookup yields CDR1 MNHEY and CDR2 SMNVEV (reference sequence).

The chain combines TRBV7-3 with TRBJ2-2; 9 bases line up with TRBD1. V shed 3 bases, J shed 5 bases, and the junction held 4 bases outside the gene matches. The CDR3 sequence is 15 residues long. The germline V gene has CDR1 SGHTA and CDR2 FQGTGA. CDR3 loop: CASSLLTGGTGELFF. In DNA, the CDR3 is TGTGCCAGCAGCTTGCTGACAGGGGGAACCGGGGAGCTGTTTTTT. Full variable domain (missing parts from reference TRBV7-3 and TRBJ2-2): GAGVSQTPSNKVTEKGKYVELRCDPISGHTALYWYRQSLGQGPEFLIYFQGTGAADDSGLPNDRFFAVRPEGSVSTLKIQRTERGDSAVYLCASSLLTGGTGELFFGEGSRLTVL.

The genes are TRBV7-8 and TRBJ2-5; D might be TRBD2 (7 bases). The CDR3 loop spans 16 amino acids. Trimming stripped 0 bases from V and 1 base from J, with 12 bases between. CDR1 is SGHVS and CDR2 is FQNEAQ in the germline V gene. The CDR3 sequence: CASSLAGGLFQETQYF. Written as DNA, the CDR3 is TGTGCCAGCAGCTTAGCCGGGGGGCTATTCCAAGAGACCCAGTACTTC.

The chain combines TRBV7-6 with TRBJ2-7; D is unresolved. Trimming pared 3 bases from V and 2 bases from J, leaving 8 bases between. This CDR3 spans 13 amino acids. Germline CDR1 is SGHVS and CDR2 is FNYEAQ. CDR3 loop: CASSLTVTYEQYF. The CDR3 coding sequence is TGTGCCAGCAGCTTGACGGTAACCTACGAGCAGTACTTC.

The V and J genes are TRBV4-1 and TRBJ2-1, with 8 bases fitting TRBD1. Germline CDR1 reads MGHRA; CDR2 reads YSYEKL. V was clipped by 0 bases and J by 2 bases; unmatched bases: 6. This CDR3 has 17 residues. CDR3 region: CASSQDRTGTPYNEQFF. In DNA, the CDR3 is TGCGCCAGCAGCCAAGATAGGACAGGGACCCCCTACAATGAGCAGTTCTTC.